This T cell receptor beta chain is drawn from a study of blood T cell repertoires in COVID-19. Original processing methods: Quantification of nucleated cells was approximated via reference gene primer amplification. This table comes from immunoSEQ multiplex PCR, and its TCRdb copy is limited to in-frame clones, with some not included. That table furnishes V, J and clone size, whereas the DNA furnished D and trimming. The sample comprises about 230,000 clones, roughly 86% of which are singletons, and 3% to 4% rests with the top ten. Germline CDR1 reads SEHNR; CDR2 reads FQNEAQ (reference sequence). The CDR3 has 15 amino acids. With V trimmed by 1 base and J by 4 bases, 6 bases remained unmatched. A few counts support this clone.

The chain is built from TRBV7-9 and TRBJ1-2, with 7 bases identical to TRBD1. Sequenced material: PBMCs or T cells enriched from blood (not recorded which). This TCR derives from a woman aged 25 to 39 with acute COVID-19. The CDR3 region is CASSLVETGSYGYTF. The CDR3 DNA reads TGTGCCAGCAGCTTAGTGGAGACAGGGAGCTATGGCTACACCTTC.